The T cell receptor (beta chain) described here comes from a study of ipilimumab plus nivolumab after autologous stem cell transplantation. Looking at the study overall: The DLBCL cohort had primary refractory and relapsed disease, with 18-month progression-free survival of about 82% and 31%.

The CDR3 runs 16 residues. The germline V gene has CDR1 LNHDA and CDR2 SQIVND (reference sequence). J was trimmed by 6 bases and V by 6 bases; bases with no gene match: 15. Clones were sequenced by immunoSEQ multiplex PCR, and TCRdb holds only the in-frame ones, with some missing. The sample contains about 15,000 clones, roughly 80% of which appear only once. As to this clone: Its antigen is not known.

General observations from the study: Per the authors, repertoire, Treg and microbiota data justify further study.

The TCR sequence derives from a male donor with diffuse large B-cell lymphoma. This specimen was PBMCs, taken in a trial of ipilimumab plus nivolumab as post-transplant consolidation. The chain carries TRBV19 and TRBJ1-2, with 8 bases fitting TRBD1. CDR3 amino acids: CASSRQQIGQGHGYTF. CDR3 DNA: TGTGCCAGTAGCCGTCAACAAATTGGACAGGGCCATGGCTACACCTTC. The full variable domain, rest sourced from reference TRBV19 and TRBJ1-2, is DGGITQSPKYLFRKEGQNVTLSCEQNLNHDAMYWYRQDPGQGLRLIYYSQIVNDFQKGDIAEGYSVSREKKESFPLTVTSAQKNPTAFYLCASSRQQIGQGHGYTFGSGTRLTVV.